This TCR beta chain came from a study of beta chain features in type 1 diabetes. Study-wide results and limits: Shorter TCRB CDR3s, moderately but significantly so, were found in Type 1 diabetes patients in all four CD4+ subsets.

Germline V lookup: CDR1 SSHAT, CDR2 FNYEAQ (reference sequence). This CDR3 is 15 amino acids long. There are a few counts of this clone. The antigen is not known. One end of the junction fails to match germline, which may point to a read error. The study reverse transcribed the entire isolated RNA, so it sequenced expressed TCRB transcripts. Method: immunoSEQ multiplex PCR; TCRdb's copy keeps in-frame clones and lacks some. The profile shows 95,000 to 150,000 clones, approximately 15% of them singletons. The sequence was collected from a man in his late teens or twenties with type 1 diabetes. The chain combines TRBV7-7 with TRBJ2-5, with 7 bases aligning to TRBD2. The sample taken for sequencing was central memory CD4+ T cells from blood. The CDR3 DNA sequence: TGTGCTAGCAGCTATTCCTCGACTAGCAGGGAGACCCAGTACTTC. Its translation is CASSYSSTSRETQYF.